Following are 16 T cell receptor beta chains from one sample sequenced in a study of cytomegalovirus exposure and HLA in healthy donors. The PCR made use of 60 Vbeta and 13 Jbeta primers. Sequencing used immunoSEQ multiplex PCR; TCRdb keeps in-frame clones, though not all of them. The data hold 90,000 to 120,000 clones, with roughly four fifths observed a single time. The specimen sequenced was PBMCs. Every receptor here comes from a man younger than 35 in good health and CMV-seronegative.

The rearrangement uses TRBV19 and TRBJ1-1; 8 nucleotides align to TRBD1. V shed 1 base, J shed 1 base, and the junction held 5 bases outside the gene matches. The germline V gene encodes CDR1 LNHDA and CDR2 SQIVND (reference sequence). This CDR3 has 16 residues. CDR3 protein: CASSIVVGQGNTEAFF. The CDR3 coding sequence is TGTGCCAGTAGTATAGTTGTAGGACAGGGGAACACTGAAGCTTTCTTT.

The chain is built from TRBV5-4 and TRBJ2-1; D gene ambiguous. The CDR3 has 14 residues. Deletions cut 5 bases from V and 0 bases from J, with 9 bases between. Looked up from germline, CDR1 is SGHNT and CDR2 is YYREEE (reference sequence). The CDR3 loop reads CASRPESSYNEQFF. The CDR3 coding sequence is TGTGCCAGCAGGCCAGAAAGCTCCTACAATGAGCAGTTCTTC.

This clone was observed a handful of times. The chain is built from TRBV2 and TRBJ1-1; the D is unclear. V was pared by 3 bases and J by 8 bases, with 10 bases between. Looked up from germline, CDR1 is SNHLY and CDR2 is FYNNEI. This CDR3 contains 12 residues. The CDR3 DNA follows: TGTGCCAGCAGTGAGTTTATCAGAGAAGCTTTCTTT. Its protein product is CASSEFIREAFF.

In regard to this clone: The same CDR3 can be traced to other DNA sequences in this sample. This chain uses TRBV12-5 with TRBJ1-2; a weak D match, TRBD1 (6 bases). V was clipped by 1 base and J by 7 bases, with 13 bases between them. Germline values: CDR1 LGHNT, CDR2 FRNRAP. The CDR3 spans 14 residues. In nucleotides, the CDR3 is TGTGCTAGTGGTTTGGGTCAGGGGATCGGTGGCTACACCTTC. Translation gives CASGLGQGIGGYTF.

V and J are TRBV18 and TRBJ1-2; D might be TRBD1 (6 bases). V lost 8 bases and J lost 3, with 13 bases in between. In germline, CDR1 is KGHSH, CDR2 LQKENI. The CDR3 has 13 amino acids. CDR3 region: CASTRQADYGYTF. The CDR3 region has the DNA TGTGCCAGCACCCGACAGGCAGACTATGGCTACACCTTC.

This chain joins TRBV28 and TRBJ1-2; weak D call: TRBD1 (6 bases). CDR1 is MDHEN, CDR2 SYDVKM, per germline. The ends were cut back, 8 bases at V and 4 bases at J, with 20 bases in the middle. CDR3 size: 15 residues. In DNA form, the CDR3 reads TGTGCCAGCTCCCTCCCGCAGGGGCACCCCTATGGCTACACCTTC. Amino acid sequence: CASSLPQGHPYGYTF.

The sample holds a few counts of this clone. The chain employs TRBV5-4 and TRBJ1-5, with 8 positions matching TRBD1. The junction had 7 bases not matched to a gene; V was cut back by 5 bases and J by 0 bases. This CDR3 comprises 16 residues. In germline, CDR1 is SGHNT, CDR2 YYREEE (reference sequence). The CDR3 sequence is CASSPRTGSSNQPQHF. The CDR3 nucleotides read TGTGCCAGCAGTCCTAGGACAGGGTCTAGCAATCAGCCCCAGCATTTT.

The chain has TRBV9 and TRBJ2-2; 7 bases are a match to TRBD1. Germline lookup yields CDR1 SGDLS and CDR2 YYNGEE. V shed 0 bases, J shed 6 bases, and the junction held 5 bases outside the gene matches. The CDR3 has 15 amino acids. DNA of the CDR3: TGTGCCAGCAGCGTAGGTTCAGGGGGAGCCGGGGAGCTGTTTTTT. It is translated as CASSVGSGGAGELFF.

This clone was seen only once. This chain joins TRBV18 and TRBJ1-5; D unclear. The CDR3 runs to 14 residues. V lost 3 bases and J lost 3, with 9 bases in between. The germline V gene encodes CDR1 KGHSH and CDR2 LQKENI. The CDR3 is CASSPSSVNQPQHF. The DNA of the CDR3 is TGTGCCAGCTCACCTAGCAGTGTCAATCAGCCCCAGCATTTT.

This clone was counted a single time. The CDR3 DNA reads TGTGCCAGCAGCCCCACTGTTGGGGGGGGCCGCGACACAGATACGCAGTATTTT. Residues: CASSPTVGGGRDTDTQYF. V gene TRBV4-2 combines with J gene TRBJ2-3, with D maybe TRBD2 (7 bases). V was clipped by 4 bases and J by 2 bases, with 22 bases between them. There are 18 residues in the CDR3. Germline V CDR1 and CDR2: LGHNA, YNFKEQ.

In this sample, this clone turned up a few times. The chain joins TRBV7-9 to TRBJ1-1; TRBD1 is a possible D gene (6 bases). CDR1 is SEHNR, CDR2 FQNEAQ, per germline (reference sequence). V gave up 1 base and J gave up 2 bases, with 8 bases separating them. The CDR3 loop spans 14 amino acids. CDR3 in amino acids: CASSLGTVNTEAFF. DNA for the CDR3: TGTGCCAGCAGCTTAGGGACAGTTAACACTGAAGCTTTCTTT.

V and J are TRBV27 and TRBJ1-6; D is unclear. The CDR3 spans 15 residues. V shed 5 bases and J shed 8 bases, with 16 bases lying between them. Germline lookup yields CDR1 MNHEY and CDR2 SMNVEV (reference sequence). This CDR3 is CASSPPRSPYSPLHF. For the CDR3, the DNA is TGTGCCAGCAGTCCCCCCAGATCTCCCTATTCACCCCTCCACTTT.

The chain is built from TRBV23-1 and TRBJ1-3; D is possibly TRBD1 (5 bases). TRBV23-1 is treated as an ORF (open reading frame) with a function not yet certain. V lost 0 bases, J lost 2 bases, and 11 bases lay in between. The CDR3 loop spans 16 amino acids. CDR3: CASSQSTGSTGNTIYF. As DNA, the CDR3 is TGCGCCAGCAGTCAATCAACAGGATCTACTGGAAACACCATATATTTT.

The chain couples TRBV7-3 to TRBJ2-5; a possible D gene is TRBD2 (5 bases). Germline CDR1 and CDR2: SGHTA and FQGTGA. Trimming stripped 3 bases from V and 3 bases from J, with 8 bases between. The CDR3 runs 13 residues. CDR3 sequence: CASSFGLKETQYF. The DNA of the CDR3 is TGTGCCAGCAGCTTTGGACTGAAAGAGACCCAGTACTTC.

The chain combines TRBV11-2 with TRBJ2-7; no definite D call. The germline V gene has CDR1 SGHAT and CDR2 FQNNGV. This CDR3 comprises 12 residues. Trimming shortened V by 1 base and J by 7 bases, and 8 bases separated the two germline ends. CDR3 bases: TGTGCCAGCAGCTTAGTTAGTGCAGAGCAGTACTTC. This codes for CASSLVSAEQYF.

The rearrangement uses TRBV11-2 and TRBJ2-2, with D possibly being TRBD2 (5 bases). The length of the CDR3 is 14 residues. Germline V gene sequence: CDR1 SGHAT, CDR2 FQNNGV. V lost 0 bases and J 6 bases, leaving 8 bases between the germline ends. CDR3 DNA sequence: TGTGCCAGCAGCTTAGACTGGGGAGCCGGGGAGCTGTTTTTT. It yields the protein CASSLDWGAGELFF.